Listed below are T cell receptor beta chains from one sample, sequenced in a study of blood T cell repertoires in COVID-19. Libraries were prepared by immunoSEQ multiplex PCR; TCRdb keeps only in-frame clonotypes and omits some of them. The sample contains about 80,000 clones, over 80% of which appear only once. Sequencing was done on a sample of peripheral blood. The source is a man aged 50 to 60 with acute or convalescent COVID-19. Each CDR3 is given with its conserved first and last residue. A D gene is named only where the DNA matches it firmly. Part of the rows lack a size; the others show once, few, many or a class for expanded clones.

J,size,V,D,CDR3,DNA
TRBJ2-2,-,TRBV19,TRBD1,CASKDRDTGELFF,TGTGCCAGTAAGGACAGGGACACCGGGGAGCTGTTTTTT
TRBJ2-7,-,TRBV7-2,-,CASSFRGAYEQYF,TGTGCCAGCAGCTTCCGCGGAGCCTACGAGCAGTACTTC
TRBJ2-1,-,TRBV7-6,TRBD1,CASSYSTGTGSNEQFF,TGTGCCAGCAGCTACTCAACCGGGACAGGGTCAAACGAGCAGTTCTTC
TRBJ1-4,-,TRBV10-3,-,CAISESQGGEKLFF,TGTGCCATCAGTGAGTCACAGGGAGGGGAAAAACTGTTTTTT
TRBJ1-1,-,TRBV18,-,CASSPTDPMNTEAFF,TGTGCCAGCTCACCGACAGACCCCATGAACACTGAAGCTTTCTTT
TRBJ1-2,once,TRBV9,TRBD1,CASSPRTGGNYGYTF,TGTGCCAGCAGCCCTAGGACAGGGGGCAACTATGGCTACACCTTC
TRBJ2-2,-,TRBV18,-,CASSPTGNTGELFF,TGTGCCAGCTCACCAACAGGAAACACCGGGGAGCTGTTTTTT
TRBJ1-6,few,TRBV7-2,-,CASSEDSSYNSPLHF,TGTGCCAGCAGCGAAGACAGCTCCTATAATTCACCCCTCCACTTT
TRBJ1-4,-,TRBV2,TRBD1,CASRQGEYYGGNEKLFF,TGTGCCAGCAGACAGGGGGAATATTATGGCGGGAATGAAAAACTGTTTTTT
TRBJ1-4,-,TRBV5-1,TRBD1,CASSQGQGGEKLFF,TGCGCCAGCAGCCAGGGACAGGGTGGGGAAAAACTGTTTTTT
TRBJ2-7,-,TRBV9,TRBD1,CASSALDRVMGPSYEQYF,TGTGCCAGCAGCGCATTGGACAGGGTTATGGGTCCGTCCTACGAGCAGTACTTC
TRBJ1-1,-,TRBV10-1,-,CASSQGSLGNTEAFF,TGCGCCAGCTCTCAGGGGTCGTTGGGGAACACTGAAGCTTTCTTT
TRBJ1-6,-,TRBV7-8,-,CASSLAGGGSSPLHF,TGTGCCAGCAGCTTAGCGGGCGGGGGAAGTTCACCCCTCCACTTT
TRBJ1-1,-,TRBV27,-,CASSEGNTEAFF,TGTGCCAGCAGTGAGGGGAACACTGAAGCTTTCTTT
TRBJ1-2,-,TRBV15,TRBD1,CATSRDRGMGYGYTF,TGTGCCACCAGCAGGGACAGGGGGATGGGCTATGGCTACACCTTC
TRBJ1-2,-,TRBV5-4,TRBD1,CASSSNRGYTF,TGTGCCAGCAGCTCAAACAGGGGGTACACCTTC
TRBJ1-1,-,TRBV2,-,CATSARPNTEAFF,TGTGCCACCTCCGCGCGGCCCAACACTGAAGCTTTCTTT
TRBJ2-2,-,TRBV7-6,-,CASSFSVPGELFF,TGTGCCAGCAGCTTTAGCGTCCCCGGGGAGCTGTTTTTT
TRBJ2-5,-,TRBV14,TRBD1,CASRGQSYETQYF,TGTGCCAGCAGGGGACAGTCTTATGAGACCCAGTACTTC
TRBJ1-1,-,TRBV7-2,-,CASTRGQNTEAFF,TGTGCCAGCACCAGGGGACAGAACACTGAAGCTTTCTTT
TRBJ1-2,-,TRBV27,-,CASSLRLTPSPGRGYTF,TGTGCCAGCAGTTTGAGACTAACACCCTCACCCGGTCGGGGCTACACCTTC
TRBJ2-5,-,TRBV7-2,TRBD1,CASSLGQGVGETQYF,TGTGCCAGCAGCTTAGGGCAGGGGGTGGGAGAGACCCAGTACTTC
TRBJ2-1,-,TRBV2,TRBD2,CASKDGRSYNEQFF,TGTGCCAGCAAGGACGGGAGGTCCTACAATGAGCAGTTCTTC
TRBJ2-7,-,TRBV6-6,TRBD1,CASSSGQGADEQYF,TGTGCCAGCAGTTCGGGACAGGGGGCCGACGAGCAGTACTTC
TRBJ2-7,-,TRBV11-2,-,CASSPVRDTRSYEQYF,TGTGCCAGCAGCCCTGTCCGGGACACCCGATCCTACGAGCAGTACTTC
TRBJ2-3,-,TRBV5-1,TRBD2,CASRRLAGTDTQYF,TGCGCCAGCAGACGACTAGCGGGTACAGATACGCAGTATTTT